This entry lists 13 T cell receptor beta chains sequenced from one sample in a study of T cells after yellow fever vaccination. TCRdb fed the 5' RACE reads into MiXCR, producing one record per CDR3 protein. In the table there are about 330,000 distinct CDR3 sequences, around 6.8% of which are singletons. Source: PBMCs, taken about 41 days after the first yellow fever vaccination. These receptors all come from a man aged 18 to 29 who received the YFV17D yellow fever vaccine.

This clonotype has ten or more counts. The genes are TRBV4-3 and TRBJ2-5; TRBD1 aligns across 7 bases. In germline, CDR1 is LGHNA, CDR2 YSLEER. This CDR3 comprises 18 residues. V lost 4 bases to trimming and J lost 0 bases; unmatched junction nucleotides: 14. The CDR3 reads CASSLHFSGTVYQETQYF. The CDR3 DNA is TGCGCCAGCAGCCTTCACTTCTCCGGGACAGTCTACCAAGAGACCCAGTACTTC.

The V call is TRBV12-3 or TRBV12-4, the J call TRBJ1-2; 8 bases are a match to TRBD1. This CDR3 comprises 17 residues. With 2 bases clipped from V and 5 bases from J, the junction kept 13 bases outside the gene matches. In DNA form, the CDR3 reads TGTGCCAGCAGTTTATCAAGGGCAGGGGGCCTAGGATATGGCTACACCTTC. This codes for CASSLSRAGGLGYGYTF.

A few counts support this clonotype. V and J are TRBV24-1 and TRBJ2-5; 12 bases are a match to TRBD2. The CDR3 totals 17 residues. CDR1 is KGHDR and CDR2 is SFDVKD in the germline V gene. V lost 0 bases, J lost 5 bases, and 6 bases stayed unmatched. Written as DNA, the CDR3 is TGTGCCACCAGTGATTTGTCGACTAGCGGGGGAGGGGAGACCCAGTACTTC. The encoded protein is CATSDLSTSGGGETQYF.

The chain links TRBV20-1 to TRBJ1-5; 7 bases fit TRBD1. V gave up 6 bases and J gave up 4 bases; unmatched junction bases: 9. Germline V lookup: CDR1 DFQATT, CDR2 SNEGSKA (reference sequence). The CDR3 runs 14 residues. The CDR3 sequence: CSAGTGVGNQPQHF. In DNA, the CDR3 is TGCAGTGCGGGTACAGGGGTCGGTAATCAGCCCCAGCATTTT.

This rearrangement joins TRBV5-4 to TRBJ1-4, with D possibly TRBD1 on 5 matching bases. V shed 5 bases and J shed 0 bases, with 8 bases lying between them. This CDR3 has 14 amino acids. Germline values: CDR1 SGHNT, CDR2 YYREEE (reference sequence). The CDR3 region is CASRRDATNEKLFF. The CDR3 region has the DNA TGTGCCAGCAGACGGGACGCAACTAATGAAAAACTGTTTTTT.

This clonotype has more than one count but fewer than ten. This chain connects TRBV6-2 or TRBV6-3 to TRBJ1-5; D remains unclear. Trimming stripped 8 bases from V and 4 bases from J, with 21 bases between. The CDR3 extends over 16 amino acids. Per germline, CDR1 MNHEY and CDR2 SVGEGT. CDR3 residues: CASGRNWGVLNQPQHF. The CDR3, as DNA: TGTGCCAGCGGGAGGAACTGGGGAGTGTTGAATCAGCCCCAGCATTTT.

This clonotype was found many times. The chain carries TRBV5-1 and TRBJ2-7; D not certain. The ends were cut back, 7 bases at V and 2 bases at J, with 10 bases in the middle. Looked up from germline, CDR1 is SGHRS and CDR2 is YFSETQ. The CDR3 extends over 12 amino acids. CDR3: CASGTETYEQYF. In DNA, the CDR3 is TGCGCCAGCGGAACCGAGACCTACGAGCAGTACTTC.

This clonotype was picked up a small number of times. The chain is built from TRBV5-4 and TRBJ2-1; TRBD1 aligns across 8 bases. V shed 3 bases, J shed 6 bases, and the junction held 2 bases outside the gene matches. CDR1 is SGHNT, CDR2 YYREEE, per germline (reference sequence). The CDR3 length is 13 residues. CDR3 coding DNA: TGTGCCAGCAGCTCGGACAGGGTCAATGAGCAGTTCTTC. Amino acid sequence: CASSSDRVNEQFF. Full variable domain (outside the CDR3, taken from reference TRBV5-4 and TRBJ2-1): ETGVTQSPTHLIKTRGQQVTLRCSSQSGHNTVSWYQQALGQGPQFIFQYYREEENGRGNFPPRFSGLQFPNYSSELNVNALELDDSALYLCASSSDRVNEQFFGPGTRLTVL.

This clonotype was counted ten times or more. The chain joins TRBV5-1 to TRBJ2-7, with a tentative D call TRBD1 (6 bases). V dropped 7 bases and J dropped 1 base, with 15 bases sitting between them. There are 14 residues in the CDR3. Germline CDR1 and CDR2: SGHRS and YFSETQ. CDR3 nucleotides: TGCGCCAGCCAAAGCCTAAGGGGGTCCTACGAGCAGTACTTC. It yields the protein CASQSLRGSYEQYF.

This clonotype was observed a few times. This chain connects TRBV6-5 to TRBJ2-3, with no clear D. The V end lost 3 bases, the J end lost 2 bases, and 15 bases lay between the germline ends. Germline assignment: CDR1 MNHEY and CDR2 SVGAGI. The CDR3 length is 16 residues. CDR3 nucleotide sequence: TGTGCCAGCAGTTATTCCCTCTCGGCAGCCACAGATACGCAGTATTTT. Translated: CASSYSLSAATDTQYF.

This rearrangement joins TRBV28 to TRBJ1-1; D is undetermined. With 6 bases removed from V and 6 bases from J, the gap between germline ends came to 14 bases. In germline, CDR1 is MDHEN, CDR2 SYDVKM. This CDR3 is 13 amino acids long. CDR3 in DNA: TGTGCCAGCAGGCCTGGTTGGAGGCCTGAAGCTTTCTTT. This translates into CASRPGWRPEAFF. The complete variable domain, with remaining parts taken from reference TRBV28 and TRBJ1-1, reads DVKVTQSSRYLVKRTGEKVFLECVQDMDHENMFWYRQDPGLGLRLIYFSYDVKMKEKGDIPEGYSVSREKKERFSLILESASTNQTSMYLCASRPGWRPEAFFGQGTRLTVV.

This clonotype has more than one count but fewer than ten. The chain carries TRBV5-1 and TRBJ2-2; 8 bases agree with TRBD2. This CDR3 contains 15 residues. The trim removed 2 bases at V and 4 bases at J, leaving 4 bases unmatched. Germline CDR1 is SGHRS and CDR2 is YFSETQ. The CDR3 nucleotides are TGCGCCAGCAGCTTCGGGAGGGGAGTCACCGGGGAGCTGTTTTTT. Protein product: CASSFGRGVTGELFF.

This chain connects TRBV6-2 or TRBV6-3 to TRBJ1-6, with D perhaps matching TRBD1 (5 bases). CDR1 is MNHEY and CDR2 is SVGEGT in the germline V gene. Deletions cut 6 bases from V and 1 base from J, with 13 bases between. This CDR3 is built from 16 residues. The CDR3 DNA reads TGTGCCAGCAGACCCAAGACAGAATCCTATAATTCACCCCTCCACTTT. Amino acids: CASRPKTESYNSPLHF.